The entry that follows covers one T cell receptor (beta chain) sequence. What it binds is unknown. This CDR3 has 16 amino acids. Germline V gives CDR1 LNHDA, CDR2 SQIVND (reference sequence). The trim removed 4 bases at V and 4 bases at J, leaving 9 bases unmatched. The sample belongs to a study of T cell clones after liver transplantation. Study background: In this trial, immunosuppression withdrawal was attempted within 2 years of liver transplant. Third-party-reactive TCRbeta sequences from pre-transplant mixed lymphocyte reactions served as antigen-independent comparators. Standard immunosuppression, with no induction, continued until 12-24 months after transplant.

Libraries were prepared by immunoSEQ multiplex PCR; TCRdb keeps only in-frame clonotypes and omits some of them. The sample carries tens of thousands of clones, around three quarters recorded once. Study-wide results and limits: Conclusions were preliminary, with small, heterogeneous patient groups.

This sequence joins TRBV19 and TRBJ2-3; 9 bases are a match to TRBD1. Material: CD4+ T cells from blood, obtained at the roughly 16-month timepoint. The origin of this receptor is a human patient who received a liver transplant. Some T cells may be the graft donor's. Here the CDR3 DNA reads TGTGCCAGTAGTAACCCGACAGGGGGTGTGGCAGATACGCAGTATTTT. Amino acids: CASSNPTGGVADTQYF. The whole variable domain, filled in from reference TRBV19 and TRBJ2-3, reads DGGITQSPKYLFRKEGQNVTLSCEQNLNHDAMYWYRQDPGQGLRLIYYSQIVNDFQKGDIAEGYSVSREKKESFPLTVTSAQKNPTAFYLCASSNPTGGVADTQYFGPGTRLTVL.